This T cell receptor (beta chain) was recorded in a study of cytomegalovirus exposure and HLA in healthy donors. At the level of the study: The study's early data release held about 77 million unique TCRs from HLA-typed donors. Of fewer than 450 genotyped donors, 65% to 85% clustered with self-reported Caucasian donors.

This clone was found once. The V gene's germline CDR1 is SGHTA and CDR2 FQGNSA. V lost 2 bases to trimming and J lost 6 bases; unmatched junction nucleotides: 6. The CDR3 extends over 15 amino acids. 13 Jbeta primers and 60 Vbeta primers were used for the PCR. Per the authors' pipeline: In a later analysis, roughly 86 million unique TCR beta chains included roughly 11 million shared by two or more donors. Profiled with immunoSEQ multiplex PCR; TCRdb holds only in-frame clones, not every one. The DNA was the basis for D and trimming; V, J and clone size are from that table. The repertoire consists of about 110,000 clones, with 65% to 85% occurring once and the leading ten covering approximately 2.2%.

Material: PBMCs. The sequence was collected from a man younger than 35 in good health and CMV-seronegative. V and J are TRBV7-2 and TRBJ1-2, with 10 positions matching TRBD1. For the CDR3, the DNA is TGTGCCAGCAGCTTACTGACAGGGGGCGGCGATGGCTACACCTTC. The encoded protein is CASSLLTGGGDGYTF.